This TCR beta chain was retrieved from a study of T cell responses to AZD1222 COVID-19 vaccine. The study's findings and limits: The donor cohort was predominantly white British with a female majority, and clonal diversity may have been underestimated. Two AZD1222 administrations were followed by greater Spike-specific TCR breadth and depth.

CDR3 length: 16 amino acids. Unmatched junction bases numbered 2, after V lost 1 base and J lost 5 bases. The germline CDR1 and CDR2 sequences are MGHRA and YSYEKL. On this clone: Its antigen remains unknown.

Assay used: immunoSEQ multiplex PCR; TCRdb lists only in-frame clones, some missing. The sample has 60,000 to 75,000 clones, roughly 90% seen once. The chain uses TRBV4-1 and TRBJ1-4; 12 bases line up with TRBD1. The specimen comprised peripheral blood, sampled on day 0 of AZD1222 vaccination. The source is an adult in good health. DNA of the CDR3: TGCGCCAGCAGCCAAGCCGGGACAGGGGGCAATGAAAAACTGTTTTTT. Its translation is CASSQAGTGGNEKLFF.